The text below deals with one TCR beta chain. Its specificity is not known. In germline, CDR1 is SGDLS, CDR2 YYNGEE. V was shortened by 3 bases and J by 3 bases, with 19 bases between the two germline ends. There are 16 residues in the CDR3. TCRdb called the multiplex PCR reads again in MiXCR, with one record for every CDR3 protein. The repertoire includes about 14,000 distinct CDR3 sequences, 50% to 60% of them detected once, and roughly 30% sits in the top ten. This sample was included in a study of breast tumors, draining lymph nodes, adjacent tissues. General observations from the study: Tumor TCR diversity was below lymph nodes but above nontumor tissue. Luminal-like breast cancer showed significantly higher tumor–nontumor repertoire similarity than basal-like. Data only fit, rather than demonstrated, lymph node origin of most tumor T cells.

This receptor was identified in a female donor with breast cancer. Some clones in this sample may be carry-over from other donors' samples. Material: tumor-adjacent breast tissue. V is TRBV9 and J is TRBJ2-7; D may be TRBD1 (8 bases). The CDR3 region is CASSGGNRGGGYEQYF. As DNA, the CDR3 is TGTGCCAGCAGCGGGGGAAACAGGGGGGGTGGCTACGAGCAGTACTTC.